This TCR beta chain was retrieved from a study of cytomegalovirus exposure and HLA in healthy donors. Study in general: Earlier, 150 million to 200 million T cells were analyzed, and approximately 110 million unique TCR beta sequences were found among them. Points from the study as a whole: Reportedly, a later analysis found an Asian-associated ancestry cluster had fewer N-insertions than the approximately 700-donor mean. When analyzed later, a missense DCLRE1C variant was found to be linked to TCR beta V- and J-gene trimming.

CDR1 and CDR2 (germline): SGHTA, FQGTGA. The CDR3 extends over 13 amino acids. V lost 5 bases and J 7 bases, leaving 12 bases between the germline ends. PCR primers comprised 60 Vbeta and 13 Jbeta primers. Here immunoSEQ multiplex PCR was the method, and the copy in TCRdb shows in-frame clones only, minus some. The repertoire consists of a few hundred thousand clones, with almost 85% occurring once and the leading ten covering roughly 2%. The sample holds one count of this clone. Its target is unknown. The sequencing sample was made of PBMCs. The origin of this receptor is a woman between 40 and 55 years old in good health and CMV-seropositive. V usage is TRBV7-3 and J usage is TRBJ1-5; a weak D match, TRBD1 (5 bases). The CDR3 nucleotides read TGTGCCAGCAGCCATGGAGGGGAACAGCCCCAGCATTTT. This translates into CASSHGGEQPQHF.